This T cell receptor (beta chain) was observed in a study of blood T cells in healthy people across ages (dated by TCRdb to 2013 to 2016). Regarding the study in general: In model experiments, template switching captured about one uniquely barcoded TCR beta cDNA molecule for every two T cells. To avoid experimental bias, donors of different ages were distributed randomly across sequencing lanes. For two donors (one aged 18 to 29 and one aged 80 or older), the study analyzed two additional independent replicas of 1 million unique cDNA reads from the same blood draw. Donors were grouped into four age groups: young (average roughly 17 years), middle-aged (over 35), aged (around 60) and long-lived (roughly 80). The study measured age-related changes in TCR beta repertoire diversity using deep sequencing normalized with unique cDNA molecular identifiers. The full study reports these points: Bulk unsorted PBMC profiling prevented conclusive comparison of naive and antigen-experienced compartments. Estimates of total diversity based on one million sequenced T cells were regarded as lower bounds and as underestimates. Compared with the aged group, the long-lived group had more naive CD4+ T cells, fewer expanded clones and increased TCR diversity, suggesting age selection. Observed TCR beta diversity correlated strongly with the percentage of naive T cells measured by flow cytometry. Donor CMV infection status was unknown, potentially confounding age-related changes in expanded clonotypes. As age increased, observed TCR beta diversity per million T cells dropped in a roughly linear way, and a significant reduction was already evident by age 40.

The method behind the library was 5' RACE. TCRdb names Illumina HiSeq 2500 as the instrument used. A second PCR of roughly 6 to 12 cycles was run with a J-beta primer mix and a sample-barcoded 5' primer. A unique molecular identifier was introduced onto each TCR beta cDNA molecule by a template-switch 5' adaptor carrying 12 random nucleotides. At least 2.5 million CDR3-containing paired-end reads were obtained from each sample. First-strand cDNA was synthesized from all RNA with the Mint cDNA synthesis kit, primed by a TRBC-specific oligonucleotide. Following uracil-DNA glycosylase treatment, all cDNA underwent a first 18-cycle PCR with the universal primers M1SS and BC2_uni_R. In the paper's pipeline: Normalization of each sample was performed by random selection of 1 million high-quality reads, each carrying a distinct molecular identifier. Reads with shared molecular identifiers were discarded instead of being binned into consensus sequences. CDR3 identification, clonotype clustering and error correction used MiTCR with a Q25 quality threshold and the strictest error-elimination algorithm. A nonparametric unseen species model with Euler transformation was used to estimate a lower bound on total TCR beta diversity. TCRdb itself trimmed the public reads at Q25 with fastp, ran MiXCR and retained productive beta chains. Here each entry gathers all rows of one CDR3 protein and keeps the most common genes and DNA. The V and J calls, along with clone size, are taken from TCRdb and not from the paper's own processing. A total of over a million distinct CDR3 sequences appear in this sample, roughly two fifths of them only once. Approximately 4.1% of the sample comes from the top ten.

The approximately 39 donors, aged about 6 to 95 years, were systemically healthy Caucasian individuals from Russia. Approximately 10 milliliters of peripheral blood were collected from each donor into EDTA-treated Vacutainer tubes. Ficoll-Paque density-gradient centrifugation was used to isolate PBMCs, with at least 7 million per sample. Trizol reagent was used to extract total RNA from the PBMCs, yielding at least 6 micrograms per sample. For every donor, flow cytometry on a PBMC aliquot measured the percentage of naive CD45RAhigh/CD27high T cells. From the cysteine through the phenylalanine, the CDR3 covers 14 amino acids. Here the CDR3 DNA is all that survives: 42 bases in frame from base 1. V drops 5 bases and J drops 2 bases, leaving 13 bases in between. This clonotype was observed a handful of times. What antigen it recognizes has not been identified. Base qualities were left out, and no much larger clone turns up one base away.

The sample consisted of blood. The V and J segments used are TRBV12-3 or TRBV12-4 and TRBJ2-7, with a weak D call of TRBD1 (6 bases match). The sequence was collected from a woman between 18 and 29 years old in good health. CDR3 reads: CASSVFQGTYEQYF. The DNA sequence is given as TGTGCCAGCAGTGTCTTTCAGGGGACCTACGAGCAGTACTTC.